The sequence of this TCR beta chain was determined in a study of blood T cell repertoires in COVID-19. Study in general: The samples span acute and convalescent COVID-19 from the United States, Italy and Spain.

Measured with immunoSEQ multiplex PCR; TCRdb has only the in-frame clones, and not every one. The data contain about 100,000 clones, 85% of them singletons. The sample taken for sequencing was peripheral blood. This TCR was sampled from a man aged 50 to 60 with active or convalescent COVID-19.

The CDR3 is CATSTMGLSSYNEQFF. The CDR3 DNA sequence: TGTGCCACCAGCACCATGGGACTGAGCTCCTACAATGAGCAGTTCTTC. The genes are TRBV15 and TRBJ2-1; tentative D call: TRBD2 (6 bases). V was pared by 4 bases and J by 0 bases, with 13 bases between. Germline CDR1 LNHNV, CDR2 YYDKDF (reference sequence). The length of the CDR3 is 16 residues. Complete variable domain (other parts from reference TRBV15 and TRBJ2-1): DAMVIQNPRYQVTQFGKPVTLSCSQTLNHNVMYWYQQKSSQAPKLLFHYYDKDFNNEADTPDNFQSRRPNTSFCFLDIRSPGLGDTAMYLCATSTMGLSSYNEQFFGPGTRLTVL.